Listed here are 15 T cell receptor beta chains from one sample, sequenced in a study of blood T cell repertoires in COVID-19. Measured with immunoSEQ multiplex PCR; TCRdb has only the in-frame clones, and not every one. The repertoire holds about 64,000 clones, with approximately 82% as singletons. Material: peripheral blood. The receptor source for this set is a man of 80 years or more with acute or convalescent COVID-19.

The V gene is TRBV11-3, the J gene TRBJ2-7; 9 positions match TRBD1. Germline CDR1 reads SGHNT; CDR2 reads YENEEA. With V trimmed by 5 bases and J by 6 bases, 11 bases remained unmatched. This CDR3 is 15 amino acids long. CDR3 residues: CASSLRVRQGVEQYF. The CDR3 nucleotides read TGTGCCAGCAGCCTCAGAGTGAGACAGGGGGTCGAGCAGTACTTC.

This clone was counted a single time. Here the CDR3 DNA reads TGTGCCAGCAGCTTGGGGTCGATTGGAGGAGATACGCAGTATTTT. As protein: CASSLGSIGGDTQYF. This chain links TRBV5-6 with TRBJ2-3; D perhaps matches TRBD2 (5 bases). This CDR3 has 15 residues. From germline, CDR1 is SGHDT and CDR2 YYEEEE. The V gene lost 0 bases and the J gene lost 5 bases, with 13 bases spanning the gap.

The chain recombines TRBV18 with TRBJ2-3; possibly TRBD2 for D (7 bases). CDR1 is KGHSH and CDR2 is LQKENI in the germline V gene. V lost 2 bases and J lost 5, with 11 bases in between. CDR3 length equals 14 residues. The CDR3 DNA is TGTGCCAGCTCACCATACAGGGAGGGAGATACGCAGTATTTT. It yields the protein CASSPYREGDTQYF.

This clone was observed once. The V call is TRBV10-3, the J call TRBJ1-1, with a tentative D call TRBD1 (6 bases). The CDR3 spans 14 residues. Looked up from germline, CDR1 is ENHRY and CDR2 is SYGVKD. Trimming stripped 10 bases from V and 4 bases from J, with 19 bases between. The chain's CDR3 is CATNKPGGGTEAFF. CDR3 nucleotides: TGTGCCACCAATAAACCGGGGGGCGGCACTGAAGCTTTCTTT.

The V and J genes are TRBV9 and TRBJ1-6; D gene unclear. Germline values: CDR1 SGDLS, CDR2 YYNGEE. There are 15 residues in the CDR3. V was trimmed by 4 bases and J by 1 base, leaving 9 bases between them. CDR3 nucleotides: TGTGCCAGCAGCCCCCCCGGGTCCTATAATTCACCCCTCCACTTT. It yields the protein CASSPPGSYNSPLHF.

The chain joins TRBV25-1 to TRBJ1-4; 10 positions match TRBD1. The CDR3 has 16 amino acids. CDR1 and CDR2 from the germline V gene are MGHDK and SYGVNS. The V gene end was trimmed by 3 bases and the J gene end by 7 bases; junction bases not matched to a gene: 8. The CDR3, as DNA: TGTGCCAGCAGTGATCCGGGACAGGGGAGGGGTGAAAAACTGTTTTTT. This sequence encodes CASSDPGQGRGEKLFF.

The chain links TRBV24-1 to TRBJ1-5; 8 nucleotides agree with TRBD1. Germline V gene lookup returns CDR1 KGHDR and CDR2 SFDVKD. The CDR3 contains 14 residues. V shed 1 base, J shed 7 bases, and the junction held 2 bases outside the gene matches. The CDR3, as DNA: TGTGCCACCAGTGATTTCGGACAGGGCCAGCCCCAGCATTTT. Amino acid sequence: CATSDFGQGQPQHF.

The chain carries TRBV12-3 or TRBV12-4 and TRBJ2-1, with unresolved D. The CDR3 sequence is 12 residues long. Trimming pared 3 bases from V and 6 bases from J, leaving 6 bases between. The CDR3 DNA is TGTGCCAGCAGTTTGAGTAGCAATGAGCAGTTCTTC. It specifies CASSLSSNEQFF.

This chain joins TRBV11-3 and TRBJ2-5; D perhaps matches TRBD1 (6 bases). The V gene lost 2 bases and the J gene lost 5 bases, with 15 bases spanning the gap. This CDR3 is 15 amino acids long. Germline CDR1 SGHNT, CDR2 YENEEA. The CDR3 loop reads CASSLTWTVGETQYF. Here the CDR3 DNA reads TGTGCCAGCAGCTTAACATGGACAGTAGGGGAGACCCAGTACTTC.

This clone was seen ten or more times. The chain links TRBV5-4 to TRBJ2-5; 9 bases match TRBD2. There are 16 residues in the CDR3. Trimming took 0 bases from V and 1 from J; bases not matched to a gene: 4. Germline CDR1 SGHNT, CDR2 YYREEE (reference sequence). CDR3 coding DNA: TGTGCCAGCAGCTTGGCAGGCGGGGGGGCCCAAGAGACCCAGTACTTC. Translating gives CASSLAGGGAQETQYF. Full variable domain (missing parts from reference TRBV5-4 and TRBJ2-5): ETGVTQSPTHLIKTRGQQVTLRCSSQSGHNTVSWYQQALGQGPQFIFQYYREEENGRGNFPPRFSGLQFPNYSSELNVNALELDDSALYLCASSLAGGGAQETQYFGPGTRLLVL.

The V and J genes are TRBV24-1 and TRBJ2-3; 10 bases fit TRBD1. Germline CDR1 is KGHDR and CDR2 is SFDVKD. This CDR3 has 15 amino acids. Germline trimming cut 10 bases from V and 4 bases from J; bases unmatched to any gene: 10. CDR3 DNA: TGTGCCACTGCCGCCGGGACAGGGGTTTCAGATACGCAGTATTTT. Translation: CATAAGTGVSDTQYF.

V and J are TRBV15 and TRBJ1-1, with D possibly being TRBD1 (6 bases). V was trimmed by 0 bases and J by 11 bases, leaving 13 bases between them. This CDR3 has 13 residues. CDR1 is LNHNV, CDR2 YYDKDF, per germline (reference sequence). CDR3: CATSRDGGGQAFF. For the CDR3, the DNA is TGTGCCACCAGCAGAGATGGCGGGGGGCAGGCTTTCTTT.

The chain couples TRBV5-6 to TRBJ1-1; D is uncertain. This CDR3 is built from 12 residues. Deletions cut 3 bases from V and 2 bases from J, with 5 bases between. Germline values: CDR1 SGHDT, CDR2 YYEEEE. The CDR3 bases are TGTGCCAGCAGCTCTTATAACACTGAAGCTTTCTTT. Amino acids: CASSSYNTEAFF. The whole variable domain, remainder taken from reference TRBV5-6 and TRBJ1-1, is DAGVTQSPTHLIKTRGQQVTLRCSPKSGHDTVSWYQQALGQGPQFIFQYYEEEERQRGNFPDRFSGHQFPNYSSELNVNALLLGDSALYLCASSSYNTEAFFGQGTRLTVV.

The chain is built from TRBV19 and TRBJ1-2; TRBD1 aligns across 11 bases. The CDR3 totals 16 residues. V shed 7 bases and J 4 bases; nucleotides not matched to a gene: 11. Germline values: CDR1 LNHDA, CDR2 SQIVND (reference sequence). The CDR3 bases are TGTGCCAGTACCGCCCCGGGGACAGGGGGAACCTATGGCTACACCTTC. Its protein is CASTAPGTGGTYGYTF.

The chain uses TRBV5-4 and TRBJ2-5; TRBD2 agrees at 9 bases. The germline V gene encodes CDR1 SGHNT and CDR2 YYREEE (reference sequence). This CDR3 region has 15 residues. Losses at the gene ends were 5 bases for V and 4 bases for J; bases not matched to a gene: 9. In DNA form, the CDR3 reads TGTGCCAGCAGAGCTAGCGGGGCCTCGGGAGAGACCCAGTACTTC. This gives the protein CASRASGASGETQYF.